These 26 T cell receptor beta chains share one sample of origin, sequenced in a study of T-cell reconstitution after alpha-beta-depleted transplantation in children. Preparation of the TCRbeta library was carried out with unique molecular identifiers. TCRdb fed the PCR reads into MiXCR, producing one record per CDR3 protein. The sample lists about a million distinct CDR3 sequences; under 30% were seen once. Sequenced material: PBMCs, mostly from graft donor cells, taken 360 days after TCRalphabeta/CD19-depleted stem cell transplant. Receptor source: a boy under three years old who had a stem cell transplant for SCID, so the T cells may come from the graft donor.

This rearrangement joins TRBV5-1 to TRBJ2-7; possibly TRBD1 or TRBD2 for D (5 bases each). Trimming removed 4 bases at V and 3 bases at J, with 23 bases between. Germline V lookup: CDR1 SGHRS, CDR2 YFSETQ. The CDR3 runs 17 residues. CDR3 region: CASSNRTGTILNYEQYF. The CDR3 nucleotides read TGCGCCAGCAGCAACCGAACCGGGACGATATTGAACTACGAGCAGTACTTC.

The chain is built from TRBV2 and TRBJ1-1; no reliable D call. The CDR3 has 18 amino acids. V was shortened by 6 bases and J by 3 bases, with 26 bases between the two germline ends. The germline CDR1 and CDR2 sequences are SNHLY and FYNNEI. The CDR3: CASSAPLPFSVVDTEAFF. The CDR3 DNA is TGTGCCAGCAGCGCCCCACTACCCTTCTCGGTCGTAGACACTGAAGCTTTCTTT.

The chain links TRBV12-3 or TRBV12-4 to TRBJ2-7, with D perhaps matching TRBD2 (7 bases). V was shortened by 3 bases and J by 2 bases, with 14 bases between the two germline ends. This CDR3 contains 15 residues. This chain's CDR3 is CASSFLAGATYEQYF. CDR3 nucleotide sequence: TGTGCCAGCAGTTTTCTGGCGGGGGCAACCTACGAGCAGTACTTC.

This chain links TRBV5-6 with TRBJ2-3; 10 positions match TRBD2. This CDR3 has 17 amino acids. Germline V gene lookup returns CDR1 SGHDT and CDR2 YYEEEE. With 3 bases clipped from V and 0 bases from J, the junction kept 7 bases outside the gene matches. The CDR3 spells CASSSFERGGSTDTQYF. In DNA form, the CDR3 reads TGTGCCAGCAGCTCCTTTGAGCGGGGGGGTAGCACAGATACGCAGTATTTT.

The gene calls are TRBV6-1 and TRBJ2-1; possibly TRBD1 for D (6 bases). Between the trimmed V and J ends, which lost 6 bases and 0 bases, there was a span of 21 bases. The CDR3 loop spans 18 amino acids. Germline values: CDR1 MNHNS, CDR2 SASEGT. CDR3: CASRRTSGTTASYNEQFF. The CDR3 bases are TGTGCCAGCAGGCGGACGTCCGGGACAACGGCCTCCTACAATGAGCAGTTCTTC.

This chain connects TRBV4-3 to TRBJ2-7, with 9 bases matching TRBD1. The CDR3 extends over 15 amino acids. Per germline, CDR1 LGHNA and CDR2 YSLEER. V was pared by 4 bases and J by 3 bases, with 7 bases of the junction left unmatched. Written as DNA, the CDR3 is TGCGCCAGCAGCCTAAAGACAGGGGGGAACTACGAGCAGTACTTC. Its protein product is CASSLKTGGNYEQYF.

This clonotype was observed a few times. This chain joins TRBV28 and TRBJ2-7; the D is unclear. The CDR3 covers 12 residues. The V end lost 7 bases, the J end lost 4 bases, and 11 bases lay between the germline ends. Germline values: CDR1 MDHEN, CDR2 SYDVKM. The DNA of the CDR3 is TGTGCCAGCAACCAGGCAATGTACGAGCAGTACTTC. Its protein is CASNQAMYEQYF.

The chain has TRBV6-1 and TRBJ1-1; 7 bases map to TRBD1. Germline-derived CDR1 and CDR2 are MNHNS and SASEGT. Trimming cost V 2 bases and J 4 bases; bases outside gene matches: 16. This CDR3 region has 18 residues. CDR3: CASSENPKSGRGTTEAFF. In nucleotides, the CDR3 is TGTGCCAGCAGTGAAAACCCAAAGTCTGGCAGGGGGACCACTGAAGCTTTCTTT.

This sequence joins TRBV6-1 and TRBJ2-7, with 9 bases matching TRBD1. Per germline, CDR1 MNHNS and CDR2 SASEGT. With 5 bases clipped from V and 2 bases from J, the junction kept 7 bases outside the gene matches. This CDR3 comprises 15 residues. This chain's CDR3 is CASSRLRDRAYEQYF. The CDR3 DNA reads as TGTGCCAGCAGTCGACTCCGGGACAGGGCCTACGAGCAGTACTTC.

This clonotype was observed at least ten times. V usage is TRBV6-2 or TRBV6-3 and J usage is TRBJ2-5, with D perhaps given as TRBD1 or TRBD2 (5 bases each). Germline values: CDR1 MNHEY, CDR2 SVGEGT. The CDR3 extends over 15 amino acids. Trimming took 2 bases from V and 5 from J, leaving 15 bases between them. CDR3 in amino acids: CASSYRPGTVETQYF. Written as DNA, the CDR3 is TGTGCCAGCAGTTACCGGCCAGGGACGGTGGAGACCCAGTACTTC.

This chain links TRBV29-1 with TRBJ2-5; tentative D call: TRBD1 (6 bases). V lost 0 bases, J lost 5 bases, and 16 bases lay in between. The CDR3 is 15 residues long. Germline V lookup: CDR1 SQVTM, CDR2 ANQGSEA. The CDR3 region is CSVEEVQGTGETQYF. The CDR3 bases are TGCAGCGTTGAAGAGGTGCAGGGGACGGGTGAGACCCAGTACTTC.

The chain links TRBV15 to TRBJ1-1; TRBD1 matches at 10 bases. The junction had 13 bases not matched to a gene; V was cut back by 5 bases and J by 7 bases. The CDR3 covers 16 residues. CDR1 and CDR2 (germline): LNHNV, YYDKDF (reference sequence). The CDR3 loop reads CATSPDGTGDLGEAFF. The DNA of the CDR3 is TGTGCCACCAGCCCTGATGGGACAGGGGATCTCGGTGAAGCTTTCTTT.

The V gene is TRBV5-1, the J gene TRBJ2-5; D gene unclear. Germline V CDR1 and CDR2: SGHRS, YFSETQ. The CDR3 runs 16 residues. Trimming left V 0 bases short and J 4 bases short, with 16 bases between. CDR3 residues: CASSLGYQSIGETQYF. DNA of the CDR3: TGCGCCAGCAGCTTGGGGTACCAGTCGATCGGAGAGACCCAGTACTTC.

This clonotype was seen more than once but under ten times. The chain carries TRBV20-1 and TRBJ2-2; 7 bases align to TRBD2. The ends lost 4 bases at V and 0 bases at J; junction bases unmatched: 5. In germline, CDR1 is DFQATT, CDR2 SNEGSKA (reference sequence). The CDR3 contains 15 residues. The CDR3 spells CSAIGGGANTGELFF. The CDR3 DNA sequence: TGCAGTGCTATTGGCGGGGGAGCGAACACCGGGGAGCTGTTTTTT.

This rearrangement joins TRBV5-1 to TRBJ1-1, with D tentatively TRBD1 (5 bases). This CDR3 contains 15 residues. Trimming removed 4 bases from V and 1 base from J, with 14 bases in between. Germline V gives CDR1 SGHRS, CDR2 YFSETQ. The DNA for the CDR3 is TGCGCCAGCAGCGTACCCAGGGCCTCGAACACTGAAGCTTTCTTT. This encodes CASSVPRASNTEAFF.

This clonotype was detected a few times. The V gene is TRBV29-1, the J gene TRBJ2-7, with D unclear. Germline loops: CDR1 SQVTM, CDR2 ANQGSEA. Trimming took 6 bases from V and 2 from J, leaving 11 bases between them. The CDR3 is 12 residues long. The DNA of the CDR3 is TGCAGCGTCGCGACTGATACCTACGAGCAGTACTTC. This codes for CSVATDTYEQYF.

The gene calls are TRBV11-2 and TRBJ2-5; no definite D call. CDR3 length: 16 amino acids. In germline, CDR1 is SGHAT, CDR2 FQNNGV. V was cut by 1 base and J by 1 base, with 13 bases left in between. The CDR3 DNA is TGTGCCAGCAGCTTAGGGTTCGTACCAACCCAAGAGACCCAGTACTTC. This translates into CASSLGFVPTQETQYF.

This clonotype appeared a few times. V usage is TRBV6-2 or TRBV6-3 and J usage is TRBJ2-7, with D hard to call. The CDR3 totals 15 residues. CDR1 and CDR2 from the germline V gene are MNHEY and SVGEGT. V lost 0 bases to trimming and J lost 2 bases, with 11 bases between them. The CDR3 here is CASSYSGPEAYEQYF. The CDR3 DNA reads as TGTGCCAGCAGTTACTCAGGACCCGAAGCCTACGAGCAGTACTTC.

This clonotype occurred a few times. Germline is not matched at one junction end, which may reflect a read error. The chain links TRBV5-1 to TRBJ2-1; 10 bases match TRBD2. The CDR3 has 19 amino acids. Germline lookup yields CDR1 SGHRS and CDR2 YFSETQ. The CDR3 DNA follows: TGCGCCAGCAGATTGGGGCCTAGCGGGGGCCGGGGGGTATACAATGAGCAGTTCTTC. This codes for CASRLGPSGGRGVYNEQFF.

This clonotype has a count of ten or more. This chain uses TRBV28 with TRBJ2-2, with 9 bases aligning to TRBD1. The V segment lost 9 bases and the J segment 7 bases; nucleotides outside the gene matches: 6. Germline V gene sequence: CDR1 MDHEN, CDR2 SYDVKM. The CDR3 totals 13 residues. CDR3 sequence (DNA): TGTGCCAGTTCGGGACAGGGTAACGGGGAGCTGTTTTTT. This translates into CASSGQGNGELFF.

V gene TRBV4-2 combines with J gene TRBJ1-2; TRBD1 might be the D (6 bases). The germline V gene has CDR1 LGHNA and CDR2 YNFKEQ. Between the trimmed V and J ends, which lost 0 bases and 1 base, there was a span of 18 bases. This CDR3 comprises 18 residues. The CDR3 is CASSQEGGSTVINYGYTF. The CDR3 nucleotides are TGTGCCAGCAGCCAAGAGGGGGGCAGTACCGTAATTAACTATGGCTACACCTTC.

This clonotype turned up a few times. This sequence joins TRBV4-1 and TRBJ2-4; D gene unclear. CDR1 is MGHRA and CDR2 is YSYEKL in the germline V gene. The CDR3 is 17 residues long. V was pared by 0 bases and J by 7 bases, with 19 bases between. The CDR3 DNA is TGCGCCAGCAGCCAAGATCCCAACTCTCGAGACCCGAACATTCAGTACTTC. It translates to CASSQDPNSRDPNIQYF.

This clonotype was seen a handful of times. V is TRBV12-3 or TRBV12-4 and J is TRBJ1-4; 9 bases are shared with TRBD1. This CDR3 spans 15 amino acids. The junction had 11 bases not matched to a gene; V was cut back by 5 bases and J by 10 bases. For the CDR3, the DNA is TGTGCCAGCAGTCCAAGAACAGGGGGCTTTGGAAAACTGTTTTTT. This sequence encodes CASSPRTGGFGKLFF.

This clonotype was detected many times. The J gene is TRBJ2-3, the V gene TRBV2; D possibly corresponds to TRBD1 (5 bases). V lost 2 bases and J 4 bases, leaving 10 bases between the germline ends. From germline, CDR1 is SNHLY and CDR2 FYNNEI. This CDR3 has 14 amino acids. CDR3 sequence: CASSERGLPDTQYF. The CDR3 DNA is TGTGCCAGCAGTGAAAGGGGTCTGCCAGATACGCAGTATTTT.

The chain recombines TRBV11-2 with TRBJ2-1, with 9 bases aligning to TRBD2. Trimming removed 1 base from V and 5 bases from J; junction bases left unmatched: 15. This CDR3 is 19 amino acids long. The germline V gene has CDR1 SGHAT and CDR2 FQNNGV. CDR3 DNA: TGTGCCAGCAGCTTAGTGGGGATGCGGGGGGGATTTAAACACAATGAGCAGTTCTTC. This translates into CASSLVGMRGGFKHNEQFF.

The sample holds a few counts of this clonotype. The chain joins TRBV2 to TRBJ2-3; 7 nucleotides agree with TRBD2. Germline CDR1 is SNHLY and CDR2 is FYNNEI. The CDR3 covers 14 residues. V gave up 8 bases and J gave up 1 base; unmatched junction bases: 6. The CDR3 loop reads CASGGLSGTDTQYF. CDR3 DNA sequence: TGTGCCAGCGGGGGACTATCCGGCACAGATACGCAGTATTTT.